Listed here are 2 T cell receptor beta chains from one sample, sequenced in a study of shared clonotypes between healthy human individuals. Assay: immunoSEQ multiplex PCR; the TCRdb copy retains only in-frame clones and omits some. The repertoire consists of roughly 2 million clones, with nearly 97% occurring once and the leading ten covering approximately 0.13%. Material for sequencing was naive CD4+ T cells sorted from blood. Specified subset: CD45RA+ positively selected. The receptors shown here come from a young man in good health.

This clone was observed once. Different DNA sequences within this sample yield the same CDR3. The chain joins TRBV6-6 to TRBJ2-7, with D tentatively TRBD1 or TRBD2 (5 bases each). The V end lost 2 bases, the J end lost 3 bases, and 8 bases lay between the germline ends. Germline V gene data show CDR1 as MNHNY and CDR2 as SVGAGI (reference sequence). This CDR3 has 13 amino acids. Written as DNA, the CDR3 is TGTGCCAGCAGTTACCGGGACGGCTACGAGCAGTACTTC. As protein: CASSYRDGYEQYF.

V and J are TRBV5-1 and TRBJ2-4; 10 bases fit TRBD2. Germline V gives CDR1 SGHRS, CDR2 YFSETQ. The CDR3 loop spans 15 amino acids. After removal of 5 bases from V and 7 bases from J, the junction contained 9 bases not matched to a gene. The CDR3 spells CASSTPSGSGNIQYF. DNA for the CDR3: TGCGCCAGCAGTACCCCTAGCGGGAGCGGGAACATTCAGTACTTC.